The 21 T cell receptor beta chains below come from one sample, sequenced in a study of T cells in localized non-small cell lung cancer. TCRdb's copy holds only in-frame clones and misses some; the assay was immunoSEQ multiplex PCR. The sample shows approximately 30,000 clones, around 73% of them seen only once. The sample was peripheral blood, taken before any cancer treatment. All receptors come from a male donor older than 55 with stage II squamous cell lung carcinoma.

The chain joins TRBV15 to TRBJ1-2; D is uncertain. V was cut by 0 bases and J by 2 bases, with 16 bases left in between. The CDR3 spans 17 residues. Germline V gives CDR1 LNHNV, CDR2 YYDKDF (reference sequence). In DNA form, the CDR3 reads TGTGCCACCAGCAGAGATCAAGGCCCCAACCTCAACTATGGCTACACCTTC. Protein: CATSRDQGPNLNYGYTF.

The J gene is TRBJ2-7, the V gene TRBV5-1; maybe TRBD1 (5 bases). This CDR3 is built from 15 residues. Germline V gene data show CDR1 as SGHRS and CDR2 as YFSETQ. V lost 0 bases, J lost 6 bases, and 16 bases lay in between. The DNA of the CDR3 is TGCGCCAGCAGCTTGGATACAGCCGGTACAGGCGAGCAGTACTTC. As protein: CASSLDTAGTGEQYF.

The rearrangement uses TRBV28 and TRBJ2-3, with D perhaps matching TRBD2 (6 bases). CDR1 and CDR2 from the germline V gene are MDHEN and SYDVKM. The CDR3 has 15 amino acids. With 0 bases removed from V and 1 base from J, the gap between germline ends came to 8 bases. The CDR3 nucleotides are TGTGCCAGCAGTTTATGGGGCGGGGGCACAGATACGCAGTATTTT. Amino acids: CASSLWGGGTDTQYF.

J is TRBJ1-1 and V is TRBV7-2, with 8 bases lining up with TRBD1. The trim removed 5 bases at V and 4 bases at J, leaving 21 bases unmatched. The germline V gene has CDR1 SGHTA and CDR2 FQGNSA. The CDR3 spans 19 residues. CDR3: CASSGQVEWTLTGGTEAFF. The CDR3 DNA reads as TGTGCCAGCAGCGGACAGGTCGAGTGGACGCTCACAGGGGGCACTGAAGCTTTCTTT. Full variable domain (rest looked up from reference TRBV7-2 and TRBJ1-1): GAGVSQSPSNKVTEKGKDVELRCDPISGHTALYWYRQSLGQGLEFLIYFQGNSAPDKSGLPSDRFSAERTGGSVSTLTIQRTQQEDSAVYLCASSGQVEWTLTGGTEAFFGQGTRLTVV.

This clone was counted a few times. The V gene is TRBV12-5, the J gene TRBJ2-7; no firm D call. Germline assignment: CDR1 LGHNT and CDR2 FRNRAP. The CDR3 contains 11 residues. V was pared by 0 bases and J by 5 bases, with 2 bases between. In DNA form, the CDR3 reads TGTGCTAGTGGTTTGGTAGACGAGCAGTACTTC. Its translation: CASGLVDEQYF.

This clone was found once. The CDR3 region has the DNA TGCGCCAGCAGCCAAGGGCAGGGGGCGATCGGGGAGCTGTTTTTT. It is translated as CASSQGQGAIGELFF. This chain links TRBV4-1 with TRBJ2-2; TRBD1 aligns across 8 bases. The V gene end was trimmed by 1 base and the J gene end by 7 bases; junction bases not matched to a gene: 5. This CDR3 is built from 15 residues. Germline CDR1 and CDR2: MGHRA and YSYEKL.

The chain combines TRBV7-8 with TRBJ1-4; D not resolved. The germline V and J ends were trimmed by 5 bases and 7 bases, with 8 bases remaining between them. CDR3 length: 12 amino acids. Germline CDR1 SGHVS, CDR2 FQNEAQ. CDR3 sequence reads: CASSMNSEKLFF. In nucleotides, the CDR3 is TGTGCCAGCAGCATGAACAGTGAAAAACTGTTTTTT.

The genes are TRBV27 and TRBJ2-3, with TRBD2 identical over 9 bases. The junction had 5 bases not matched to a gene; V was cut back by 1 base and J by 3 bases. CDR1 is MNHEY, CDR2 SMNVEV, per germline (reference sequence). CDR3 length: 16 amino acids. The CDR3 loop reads CASSLYSGSSTDTQYF. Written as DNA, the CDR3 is TGTGCCAGCAGTTTATATAGCGGGAGTAGTACAGATACGCAGTATTTT.

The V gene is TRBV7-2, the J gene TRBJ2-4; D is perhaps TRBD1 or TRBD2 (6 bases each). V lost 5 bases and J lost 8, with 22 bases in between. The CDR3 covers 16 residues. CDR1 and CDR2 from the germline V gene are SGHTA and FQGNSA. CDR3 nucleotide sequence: TGTGCCAGCAGCCCTTGGACAGCCCAGCCGGGGGACATTCAGTACTTC. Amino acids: CASSPWTAQPGDIQYF.

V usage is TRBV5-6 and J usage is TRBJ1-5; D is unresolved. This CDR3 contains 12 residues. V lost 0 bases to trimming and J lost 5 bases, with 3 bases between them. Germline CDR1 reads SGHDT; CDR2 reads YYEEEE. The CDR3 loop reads CASSLVDQPQHF. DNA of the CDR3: TGTGCCAGCAGCTTGGTCGATCAGCCCCAGCATTTT.

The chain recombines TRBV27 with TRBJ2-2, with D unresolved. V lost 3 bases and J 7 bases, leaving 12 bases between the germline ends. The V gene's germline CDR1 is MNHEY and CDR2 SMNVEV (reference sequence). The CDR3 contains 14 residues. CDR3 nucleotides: TGTGCCAGCAGTTTTAAATGGTCAATCGGGGAGCTGTTTTTT. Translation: CASSFKWSIGELFF.

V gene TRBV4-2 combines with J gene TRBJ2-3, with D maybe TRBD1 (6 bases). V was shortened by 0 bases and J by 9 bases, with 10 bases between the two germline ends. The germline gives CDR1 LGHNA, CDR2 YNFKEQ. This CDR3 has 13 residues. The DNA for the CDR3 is TGTGCCAGCAGCCAAGATTCCCAGGGGACGCAGTATTTT. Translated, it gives CASSQDSQGTQYF.

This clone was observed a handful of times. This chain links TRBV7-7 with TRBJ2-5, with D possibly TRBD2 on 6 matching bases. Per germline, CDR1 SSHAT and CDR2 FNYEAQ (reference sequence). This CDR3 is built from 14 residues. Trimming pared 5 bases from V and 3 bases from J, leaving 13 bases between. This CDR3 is CASSPQAGKETQYF. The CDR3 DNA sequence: TGTGCCAGCAGCCCCCAGGCGGGAAAAGAGACCCAGTACTTC.

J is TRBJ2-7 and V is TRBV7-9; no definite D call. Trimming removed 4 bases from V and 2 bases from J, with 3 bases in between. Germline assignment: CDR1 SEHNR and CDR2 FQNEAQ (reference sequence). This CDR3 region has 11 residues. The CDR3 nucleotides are TGTGCCAGCAGCTCCGCCTACGAGCAGTACTTC. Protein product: CASSSAYEQYF.

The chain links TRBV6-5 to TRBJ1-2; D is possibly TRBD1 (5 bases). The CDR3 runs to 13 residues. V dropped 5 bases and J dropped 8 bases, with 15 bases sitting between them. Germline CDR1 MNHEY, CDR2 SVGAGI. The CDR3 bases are TGTGCCAGCAGTGAAGCGCCCCCAGGGGGCTACACCTTC. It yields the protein CASSEAPPGGYTF.

CDR3 amino acids: CASSLDPRGQTEAFF. The CDR3 region has the DNA TGTGCCAGCAGCTTGGACCCCCGGGGTCAGACTGAAGCTTTCTTT. This sequence joins TRBV5-4 and TRBJ1-1; D gene unclear. This CDR3 spans 15 amino acids. Germline CDR1 is SGHNT and CDR2 is YYREEE (reference sequence). Trimming shortened V by 0 bases and J by 5 bases, and 14 bases separated the two germline ends.

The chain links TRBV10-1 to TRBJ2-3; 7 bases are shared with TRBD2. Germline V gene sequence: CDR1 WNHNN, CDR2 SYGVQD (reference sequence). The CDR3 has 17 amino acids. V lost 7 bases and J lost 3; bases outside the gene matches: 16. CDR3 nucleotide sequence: TGCGCCAGCACAAGCGGGGCCGGCAAGAATACGACAGATACGCAGTATTTT. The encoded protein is CASTSGAGKNTTDTQYF.

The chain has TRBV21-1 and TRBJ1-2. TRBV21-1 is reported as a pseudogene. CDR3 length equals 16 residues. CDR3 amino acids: CASSIGRSGTNYGYTF. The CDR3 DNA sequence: TGTGCCAGCAGCATCGGCCGGTCGGGGACTAACTATGGCTACACCTTC.

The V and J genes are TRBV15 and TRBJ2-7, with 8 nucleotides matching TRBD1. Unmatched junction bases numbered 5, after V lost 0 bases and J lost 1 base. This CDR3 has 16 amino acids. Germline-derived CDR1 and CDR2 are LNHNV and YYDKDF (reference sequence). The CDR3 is CATSRDRTGRSYEQYF. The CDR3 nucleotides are TGTGCCACCAGCAGAGATAGGACAGGGAGGTCCTACGAGCAGTACTTC.

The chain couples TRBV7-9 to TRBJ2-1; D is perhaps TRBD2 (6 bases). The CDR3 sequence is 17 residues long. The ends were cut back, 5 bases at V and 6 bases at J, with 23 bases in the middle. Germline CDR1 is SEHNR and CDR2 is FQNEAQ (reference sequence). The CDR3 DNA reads TGTGCCAGCAGCAATACCCGGTGGGCGGGAACGGTCAATGAGCAGTTCTTC. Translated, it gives CASSNTRWAGTVNEQFF.

The CDR3 reads CASSYGGWTDTQYF. In DNA form, the CDR3 reads TGTGCCAGCAGTTACGGGGGGTGGACAGATACGCAGTATTTT. This chain links TRBV6-5 with TRBJ2-3; a possible D gene is TRBD2 (6 bases). V was pared by 2 bases and J by 3 bases, with 9 bases between. Germline CDR1 is MNHEY and CDR2 is SVGAGI. The CDR3 spans 14 residues.